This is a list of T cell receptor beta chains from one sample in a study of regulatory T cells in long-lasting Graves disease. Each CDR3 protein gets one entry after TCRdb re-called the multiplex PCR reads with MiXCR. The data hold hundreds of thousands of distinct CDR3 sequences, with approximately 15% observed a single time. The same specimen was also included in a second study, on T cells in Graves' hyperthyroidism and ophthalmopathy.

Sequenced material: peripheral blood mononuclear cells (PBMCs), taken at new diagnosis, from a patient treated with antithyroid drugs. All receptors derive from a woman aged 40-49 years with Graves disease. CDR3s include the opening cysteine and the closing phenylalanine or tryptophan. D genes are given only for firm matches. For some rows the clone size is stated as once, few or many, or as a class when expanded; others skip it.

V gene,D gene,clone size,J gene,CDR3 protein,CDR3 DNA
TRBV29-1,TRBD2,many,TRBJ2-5,CSVWLAGGETQYF,TGCAGCGTTTGGCTAGCGGGAGGGGAGACCCAGTACTTC
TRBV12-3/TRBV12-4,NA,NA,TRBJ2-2,CASSEGHANTGELFF,TGTGCCAGCAGTGAGGGACACGCGAACACCGGGGAGCTGTTTTTT
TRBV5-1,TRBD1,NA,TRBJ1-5,CASSMTGGDQPQHF,TGCGCCAGCAGCATGACAGGGGGCGATCAGCCCCAGCATTTT
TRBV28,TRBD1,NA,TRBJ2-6,CASSFDIGQGAGANVLTF,TGTGCCAGCAGTTTCGATATTGGACAGGGGGCTGGGGCCAACGTCCTGACTTTC
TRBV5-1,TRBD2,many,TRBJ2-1,CASSTGTSEPRVQFF,TGCGCCAGCAGCACCGGGACTAGCGAGCCGAGGGTGCAGTTCTTC
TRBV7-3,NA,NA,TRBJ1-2,CANSLDGGYGYTF,TGTGCCAACAGTTTAGATGGCGGCTATGGCTACACCTTC
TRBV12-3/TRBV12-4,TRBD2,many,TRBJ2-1,CASSAGTSGLNEQFF,TGTGCCAGCAGTGCCGGGACTAGCGGTCTCAATGAGCAGTTCTTC
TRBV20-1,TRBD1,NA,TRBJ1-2,CSARGRPDRGGEGYTF,TGCAGTGCTAGAGGTCGCCCGGACAGGGGGGGCGAGGGCTACACCTTC
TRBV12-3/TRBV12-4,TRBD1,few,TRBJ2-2,CASSPTAPGQGRFGELFF,TGTGCCAGCAGCCCAACAGCTCCCGGACAGGGAAGATTCGGGGAGCTGTTTTTT
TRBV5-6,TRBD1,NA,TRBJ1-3,CASSLGQGRSGNTIYF,TGTGCCAGCAGCTTGGGACAGGGGAGGTCTGGAAACACCATATATTTT
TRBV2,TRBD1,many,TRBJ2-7,CASSESGGGYYEQYF,TGTGCCAGCAGTGAGTCAGGGGGCGGTTACTACGAGCAGTACTTC
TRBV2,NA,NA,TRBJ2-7,CASSEAWLAREQYF,TGTGCCAGCAGTGAAGCCTGGCTAGCCCGGGAGCAGTACTTC
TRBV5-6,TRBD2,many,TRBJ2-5,CASSSGLAVQETQYF,TGTGCCAGCAGCTCGGGACTAGCGGTACAAGAGACCCAGTACTTC
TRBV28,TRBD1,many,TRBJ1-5,CASSSDRVWGQPQHF,TGTGCCAGCAGTTCGGACAGGGTCTGGGGTCAGCCCCAGCATTTT
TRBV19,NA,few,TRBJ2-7,CASSIGLFGSYEQYF,TGTGCCAGTAGTATCGGGCTCTTCGGCTCCTACGAGCAGTACTTC
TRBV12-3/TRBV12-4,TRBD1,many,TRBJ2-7,CASSLTGGLNEQYF,TGTGCCAGCAGTCTAACAGGGGGCCTCAACGAGCAGTACTTC
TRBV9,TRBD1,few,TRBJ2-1,CASSTDRGGLIDERFF,TGTGCCAGCAGCACCGACAGGGGAGGACTTATCGATGAGCGGTTCTTC
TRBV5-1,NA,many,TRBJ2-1,CASSLRGLPNEQFF,TGCGCCAGCAGCTTACGCGGGCTCCCCAATGAGCAGTTCTTC
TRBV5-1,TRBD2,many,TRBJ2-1,CASSLSSGIDEQFF,TGCGCCAGCAGCTTAAGTAGCGGGATAGATGAGCAGTTCTTC
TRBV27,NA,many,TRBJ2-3,CASSLSSLPDTQYF,TGTGCCAGCAGTTTATCGTCCCTTCCAGATACGCAGTATTTT
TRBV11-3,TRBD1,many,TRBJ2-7,CASSSDRGLGYEQYF,TGTGCCAGCAGCTCGGACAGGGGGCTGGGATACGAGCAGTACTTC
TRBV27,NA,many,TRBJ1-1,CASSRRGGTEAFF,TGTGCCAGCAGCCGGAGGGGGGGGACTGAAGCTTTCTTT
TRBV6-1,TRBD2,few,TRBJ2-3,CASSDLAGDTQYF,TGTGCCAGCAGCGACCTAGCGGGAGATACGCAGTATTTT
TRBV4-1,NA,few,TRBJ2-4,CASSQDPSGSAKNIQYF,TGCGCCAGCAGCCAAGATCCTTCAGGATCAGCCAAAAACATTCAGTACTTC
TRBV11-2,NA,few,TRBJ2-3,CTSSLAIRTDTQYF,TGTACCAGCAGCTTAGCCATCCGCACAGATACGCAGTATTTT
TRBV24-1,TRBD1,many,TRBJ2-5,CATSDQDRGTETQYF,TGTGCCACCAGTGATCAGGACAGGGGGACGGAGACCCAGTACTTC
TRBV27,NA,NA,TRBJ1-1,CASSLKGASTEAFF,TGTGCCAGCAGTCTTAAAGGGGCCTCAACTGAAGCTTTCTTT
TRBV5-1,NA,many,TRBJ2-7,CASSLEGSSYEQYF,TGCGCCAGCAGCTTGGAGGGGTCAAGTTACGAGCAGTACTTC
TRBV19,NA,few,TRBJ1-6,CASSETEHPNSPLHF,TGTGCCAGTAGCGAGACGGAACACCCAAATTCACCCCTCCACTTT
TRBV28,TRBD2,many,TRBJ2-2,CASSFSGIAGGELFF,TGTGCCAGCAGTTTCTCTGGGATAGCGGGCGGGGAGCTGTTTTTT
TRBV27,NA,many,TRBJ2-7,CASRERELGANEQYF,TGTGCCAGCAGAGAACGGGAGCTGGGTGCTAACGAGCAGTACTTC
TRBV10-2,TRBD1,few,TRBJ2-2,CASREPGQGPTGELFF,TGCGCCAGCAGGGAACCGGGACAGGGACCCACCGGGGAGCTGTTTTTT
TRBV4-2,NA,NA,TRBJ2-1,CASSQDRARVF,TGTGCCAGCAGCCAAGATAGGGCTCGGGTCTTC
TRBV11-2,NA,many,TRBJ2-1,CASSLSPQTYNEQFF,TGTGCCAGCAGCTTAAGCCCTCAAACCTACAATGAGCAGTTCTTC
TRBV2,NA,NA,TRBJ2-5,CASSHAPARQETQYF,TGTGCCAGCAGCCACGCCCCGGCTAGACAAGAGACCCAGTACTTC
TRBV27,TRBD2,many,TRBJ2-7,CASSFLLAGVAYEQYF,TGTGCCAGCAGTTTTCTACTAGCGGGAGTCGCCTACGAGCAGTACTTC
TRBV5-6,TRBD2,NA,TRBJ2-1,CANSYPSGSIDEQFF,TGTGCCAACAGCTATCCTAGCGGGAGTATCGATGAGCAGTTCTTC
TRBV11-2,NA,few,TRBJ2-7,CASSSSRDLNYEQYF,TGTGCCAGCAGCTCCTCCCGGGACTTAAACTACGAGCAGTACTTC
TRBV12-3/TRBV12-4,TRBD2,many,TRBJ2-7,CASSSRTSGRAHEQYF,TGTGCCAGCAGTTCCCGGACTAGCGGGAGGGCCCACGAGCAGTACTTC